These 28 T cell receptor beta chains originate from one sample sequenced in a study of shared clonotypes between healthy human individuals. Sequenced by immunoSEQ multiplex PCR; TCRdb stores in-frame clones only, minus some. The data show 2 million to 2.5 million clones, more than 90% seen once. Sequences were obtained from naive CD4+ T cells sorted from blood. Specified subset: CD45RA+ positively selected. Every receptor here comes from a man between 18 and 35 years old in good health.

The gene calls are TRBV28 and TRBJ1-2; no reliable D call. The ends were cut back, 6 bases at V and 8 bases at J, with 10 bases in the middle. The germline gives CDR1 MDHEN, CDR2 SYDVKM. The CDR3 runs 11 residues. As DNA, the CDR3 is TGTGCCAGCAGGGTGAACGCCGGCTACACCTTC. Encoded protein: CASRVNAGYTF.

J is TRBJ2-1 and V is TRBV10-3, with TRBD2 identical over 8 bases. Germline loops: CDR1 ENHRY, CDR2 SYGVKD. The V and J ends lost 0 bases and 8 bases, in that order; junction bases with no gene match: 6. This CDR3 has 15 residues. CDR3 in DNA: TGTGCCATCAGTGAGTCTTATGGACTAGCCGATGAGCAGTTCTTC. Its protein is CAISESYGLADEQFF.

J is TRBJ2-5 and V is TRBV18; D perhaps matches TRBD2 (6 bases). V lost 3 bases, J lost 0 bases, and 11 bases lay in between. The CDR3 is 15 residues long. Germline V CDR1 and CDR2: KGHSH, LQKENI. The CDR3 region is CASSPAGTYQETQYF. For the CDR3, the DNA is TGTGCCAGCTCACCGGCGGGGACCTACCAAGAGACCCAGTACTTC.

The V and J genes are TRBV10-3 and TRBJ2-1, with 9 nucleotides matching TRBD1. Trimming took 5 bases from V and 6 from J; bases not matched to a gene: 11. Looked up from germline, CDR1 is ENHRY and CDR2 is SYGVKD. The CDR3 spans 16 residues. The CDR3 DNA is TGTGCCATCAGTTCGGCCGGGACAGGGACCCCCAATGAGCAGTTCTTC. Amino acids: CAISSAGTGTPNEQFF.

V usage is TRBV23-1 and J usage is TRBJ1-1, with D possibly TRBD1 on 6 matching bases. TRBV23-1 is given ORF status, its function remaining uncertain. V lost 0 bases to trimming and J lost 0 bases, with 17 bases between them. This CDR3 region has 18 residues. CDR3 in amino acids: CASSQSEGGDGMNTEAFF. The CDR3 DNA reads TGCGCCAGCAGTCAATCGGAGGGGGGTGACGGGATGAACACTGAAGCTTTCTTT.

The J gene is TRBJ1-1, the V gene TRBV9; TRBD1 agrees at 7 bases. Germline CDR1 is SGDLS and CDR2 is YYNGEE. The V segment lost 4 bases and the J segment 4 bases; nucleotides outside the gene matches: 4. The CDR3 loop spans 13 amino acids. For the CDR3, the DNA is TGTGCCAGCAGCATTCAGGGGGGCACTGAAGCTTTCTTT. Protein sequence: CASSIQGGTEAFF.

The rearrangement links TRBV2 to TRBJ2-1, with D uncertain. Germline assignment: CDR1 SNHLY and CDR2 FYNNEI. The CDR3 is made up of 14 amino acids. V was cut by 2 bases and J by 6 bases, with 11 bases left in between. In nucleotides, the CDR3 is TGTGCCAGCAGTGAAATTAAGACGGGCAATGAGCAGTTCTTC. Its translation is CASSEIKTGNEQFF.

The genes are TRBV9 and TRBJ2-7; D is unclear. This CDR3 comprises 15 residues. Germline loops: CDR1 SGDLS, CDR2 YYNGEE. With 0 bases removed from V and 2 bases from J, the gap between germline ends came to 12 bases. The CDR3 loop is CASSVAAAGPYEQYF. The CDR3 DNA is TGTGCCAGCAGCGTAGCGGCGGCCGGCCCCTACGAGCAGTACTTC.

The chain uses TRBV7-9 and TRBJ2-5; TRBD2 matches 11 bases. V lost 1 base to trimming and J lost 5 bases; unmatched junction nucleotides: 6. This CDR3 region has 16 residues. Germline CDR1 is SEHNR and CDR2 is FQNEAQ (reference sequence). The chain's CDR3 is CASSLGRGLAAETQYF. The CDR3 region has the DNA TGTGCCAGCAGCTTAGGACGGGGACTAGCGGCTGAGACCCAGTACTTC.

The rearrangement uses TRBV4-2 and TRBJ2-7; tentative D call: TRBD2 (5 bases). CDR1 and CDR2 (germline): LGHNA, YNFKEQ. CDR3 length: 15 amino acids. The V end lost 0 bases, the J end lost 1 base, and 10 bases lay between the germline ends. CDR3 region: CASSQDYRGSYEQYF. DNA of the CDR3: TGTGCCAGCAGCCAAGATTATCGGGGATCCTACGAGCAGTACTTC.

This chain joins TRBV18 and TRBJ1-6; possible D gene TRBD1, 5 bases. Germline-derived CDR1 and CDR2 are KGHSH and LQKENI. V lost 4 bases and J lost 13, with 17 bases in between. This CDR3 contains 14 residues. CDR3 nucleotides: TGTGCCAGCTCACGGGAAAGGGGAGGTGAGCCCCTCCACTTT. Amino acid sequence: CASSRERGGEPLHF.

This chain joins TRBV10-3 and TRBJ1-1; D might be TRBD1 (5 bases). CDR1 and CDR2 from the germline V gene are ENHRY and SYGVKD. V was trimmed by 5 bases and J by 6 bases, leaving 19 bases between them. The CDR3 has 15 residues. This CDR3 is CAISRGTGDDAEAFF. In DNA form, the CDR3 reads TGTGCCATCAGTCGCGGAACAGGAGATGACGCTGAAGCTTTCTTT.

This clone was recorded only once. This may stem from a read error, because a much larger clone lies one nucleotide away. The CDR3 loop is CASSLWETQYF. DNA for the CDR3: TGTGCCAGCAGCTTATGGGAGACCCAGTACTTC. The chain recombines TRBV11-1 with TRBJ2-5, with D hard to call. In germline, CDR1 is SGHAT, CDR2 FQDESV (reference sequence). The V and J ends lost 2 bases and 5 bases respectively, with 3 bases between them. The CDR3 loop spans 11 amino acids.

This clone was seen just once. The V call is TRBV7-8, the J call TRBJ1-1, with a weak D call TRBD1 (5 bases). Trimming removed 5 bases from V and 0 bases from J, with 13 bases in between. The CDR3 sequence is 15 residues long. CDR1 is SGHVS, CDR2 FQNEAQ, per germline. The CDR3 loop is CASSKDGTLNTEAFF. The CDR3 DNA reads as TGTGCCAGCAGCAAGGACGGGACTTTGAACACTGAAGCTTTCTTT.

The chain is built from TRBV5-4 and TRBJ1-2; the D gene is possibly TRBD1 (5 bases). The germline gives CDR1 SGHNT, CDR2 YYREEE (reference sequence). This CDR3 spans 12 amino acids. Between the trimmed V and J ends, which lost 3 bases and 4 bases, there was a span of 7 bases. For the CDR3, the DNA is TGTGCCAGCAGCTATGACAGCTATGGCTACACCTTC. Amino acid sequence: CASSYDSYGYTF.

The chain is built from TRBV10-2 and TRBJ2-3, with 11 bases that match TRBD2. The CDR3 runs to 16 residues. The trim removed 7 bases at V and 0 bases at J, leaving 6 bases unmatched. CDR1 is WSHSY, CDR2 SAAADI, per germline. CDR3: CASTGTSGYSTDTQYF. In DNA, the CDR3 is TGCGCCAGCACGGGGACTAGCGGTTATAGCACAGATACGCAGTATTTT.

The rearrangement uses TRBV5-1 and TRBJ2-2; 12 bases line up with TRBD2. Losses at the gene ends were 3 bases for V and 7 bases for J; bases not matched to a gene: 7. Per germline, CDR1 SGHRS and CDR2 YFSETQ. CDR3 length: 16 amino acids. The CDR3 DNA reads TGCGCCAGCAGCTCGGCTAGCGGGAGGGCGAACGGGGAGCTGTTTTTT. Its protein product is CASSSASGRANGELFF.

The chain has TRBV5-1 and TRBJ2-7, with D possibly called TRBD1 or TRBD2 (5 bases each). The CDR3 is made up of 17 amino acids. V was trimmed by 7 bases and J by 0 bases, leaving 23 bases between them. Germline lookup yields CDR1 SGHRS and CDR2 YFSETQ. CDR3 nucleotide sequence: TGCGCCAGCGCCCCCCGCCTTACAGGACTTTCCTCCTACGAGCAGTACTTC. It yields the protein CASAPRLTGLSSYEQYF.

The J gene is TRBJ1-4, the V gene TRBV5-1; D is possibly TRBD1 (5 bases). Looked up from germline, CDR1 is SGHRS and CDR2 is YFSETQ. The CDR3 consists of 16 residues. V lost 0 bases to trimming and J lost 2 bases, with 11 bases between them. DNA for the CDR3: TGCGCCAGCAGCTTGGAGGCAGGGTGGACTAATGAAAAACTGTTTTTT. Encoded protein: CASSLEAGWTNEKLFF.

In DNA form, the CDR3 reads TGTGCCAGCAGCCAAGCACAAGTCGGGGAGCTGTTTTTT. This gives the protein CASSQAQVGELFF. The V and J genes are TRBV14 and TRBJ2-2; D ambiguous. V dropped 1 base and J dropped 7 bases, with 7 bases sitting between them. The germline gives CDR1 SGHDN, CDR2 FVKESK. CDR3 length: 13 residues.

CDR3 sequence (DNA): TGTGCCAGCAGCCGGGACTCTAACTATGGCTACACCTTC. Its translation: CASSRDSNYGYTF. The rearrangement links TRBV7-8 to TRBJ1-2, with TRBD1 as a possible D gene (5 bases). Deletions cut 5 bases from V and 0 bases from J, with 7 bases between. This CDR3 has 13 residues. CDR1 is SGHVS, CDR2 FQNEAQ, per germline.

J is TRBJ2-7 and V is TRBV11-2; no clear D. The CDR3 is 11 amino acids. Germline V lookup: CDR1 SGHAT, CDR2 FQNNGV. V lost 8 bases, J lost 4 bases, and 9 bases lay in between. The CDR3 DNA reads TGTGCCAGCGGCCGAACATACGAGCAGTACTTC. This encodes CASGRTYEQYF.

This chain joins TRBV5-4 and TRBJ2-7, with D possibly called TRBD1 or TRBD2 (5 bases each). The V and J ends lost 7 bases and 4 bases respectively, with 18 bases between them. The germline CDR1 and CDR2 sequences are SGHNT and YYREEE (reference sequence). The CDR3 is made up of 14 amino acids. The CDR3 here is CASGRGQGLYEQYF. In DNA, the CDR3 is TGTGCCAGCGGCCGAGGGCAGGGCCTATACGAGCAGTACTTC.

The V gene is TRBV5-1, the J gene TRBJ2-7; D is perhaps TRBD2 (6 bases). CDR3 length: 12 residues. CDR1 and CDR2 from the germline V gene are SGHRS and YFSETQ. Trimming took 4 bases from V and 7 from J, leaving 12 bases between them. The CDR3 region has the DNA TGCGCCAGCAGCCTGGGACTGACGGAGCAGTACTTC. Its translation is CASSLGLTEQYF. The variable domain in full, completed from reference TRBV5-1 and TRBJ2-7, reads KAGVTQTPRYLIKTRGQQVTLSCSPISGHRSVSWYQQTPGQGLQFLFEYFSETQRNKGNFPGRFSGRQFSNSRSEMNVSTLELGDSALYLCASSLGLTEQYFGPGTRLTVT.

This clone was detected only once. The V gene is TRBV5-6, the J gene TRBJ1-5, with a possible D match to TRBD1 (6 bases). CDR1 is SGHDT, CDR2 YYEEEE, per germline. The V end was cut by 4 bases, the J end by 4 bases, with 9 bases between. There are 13 residues in the CDR3. The CDR3 DNA is TGTGCCAGCAGCGCGGGGGCTAATCAGCCCCAGCATTTT. It translates to CASSAGANQPQHF.

The chain has TRBV15 and TRBJ2-4, with D maybe TRBD1 (5 bases). V was cut by 0 bases and J by 8 bases, with 11 bases left in between. The CDR3 covers 14 residues. Germline CDR1 is LNHNV and CDR2 is YYDKDF (reference sequence). CDR3 nucleotides: TGTGCCACCAGCAGAGATCGACAGTTGGACATTCAGTACTTC. Protein product: CATSRDRQLDIQYF. Filled out from reference TRBV15 and TRBJ2-4, the complete variable domain reads DAMVIQNPRYQVTQFGKPVTLSCSQTLNHNVMYWYQQKSSQAPKLLFHYYDKDFNNEADTPDNFQSRRPNTSFCFLDIRSPGLGDTAMYLCATSRDRQLDIQYFGAGTRLSVL.

The chain is built from TRBV28 and TRBJ1-1; D gene uncertain. The germline V gene encodes CDR1 MDHEN and CDR2 SYDVKM. This CDR3 is built from 13 residues. Trimming stripped 7 bases from V and 1 base from J, with 10 bases between. This CDR3 reads CASKAVENTEAFF. In DNA, the CDR3 is TGTGCCAGCAAGGCGGTGGAGAACACTGAAGCTTTCTTT.

This chain joins TRBV5-1 and TRBJ2-7; 7 bases match TRBD2. V lost 7 bases, J lost 2 bases, and 6 bases stayed unmatched. The CDR3 has 13 residues. Per the germline V gene, CDR1 is SGHRS and CDR2 is YFSETQ. Written as DNA, the CDR3 is TGCGCCAGCCCCGCGGGGGAGACCTACGAGCAGTACTTC. This sequence encodes CASPAGETYEQYF.